A selection of T cell receptor beta chains follows, all from one sample in a study of shared clonotypes between healthy human individuals. Some clones are missing from TCRdb's copy, which holds only in-frame ones; the method was immunoSEQ multiplex PCR. The table shows 2.5 million or so clones, with around nine tenths occurring only once. Sequenced sample: naive CD4+ T cells sorted from blood. These receptors all stem from a man younger than 30 in good health. The CDR3 runs from the conserved cysteine through the conserved F or W. The order of the fields is V gene, J gene, CDR3 protein.

>TRBV6-5|TRBJ2-5
CASSGGETQYF
>TRBV9|TRBJ1-1
CASSVDQGRPLNTEAFF
>TRBV7-2|TRBJ1-5
CASSSTQGLPIPQHF
>TRBV11-2|TRBJ1-1
CASSLDQGRGAEAFF
>TRBV6-6|TRBJ2-7
CASSYSTGVYEQYF
>TRBV19|TRBJ1-4
CASSSRVATNEKLFF
>TRBV28|TRBJ2-7
CASSPPGAGGRVQYF
>TRBV29-1|TRBJ2-3
CSARTGYTDTQYF
>TRBV5-1|TRBJ1-1
CASSVTGTNTEAFF
>TRBV5-4|TRBJ1-1
CASSLGRGRGRTEAFF
>TRBV18|TRBJ1-3
CASSPSQTGNTIYF
>TRBV27|TRBJ1-6
CASSLYRLGAYNSPLHF